This T cell receptor (beta chain) was recorded in a study of cytomegalovirus exposure and HLA in healthy donors. Primers included in the PCR were 60 Vbeta and 13 Jbeta primers. In the source study's methods: There were around 77 million unique TCR beta chains by a later count, and about 11 million of them were shared. The method was immunoSEQ multiplex PCR; TCRdb's version includes in-frame clones alone and lacks a portion of them. V and J calls and clone size are as listed in that table; D and trimming were resolved from the DNA. The sample shows over 150,000 clones, more than 70% of them seen only once. Study-wide points: A later analysis linked around 17,000 TCR beta sequences to HLA alleles at 0.05 false discovery rate.

Concerning this clone itself: What it binds is unknown.

The V gene's germline CDR1 is MDHEN and CDR2 SYDVKM. The CDR3 consists of 16 residues. V dropped 5 bases and J dropped 9; count of bases not matched to a gene: 13. V usage is TRBV28 and J usage is TRBJ2-1; the match to TRBD2 covers 10 bases. The source of this sequence is a man in his fifties or sixties in good health and CMV-seronegative. Sequences were obtained from PBMCs. CDR3: CASSPSGLAGVGEQFF. The CDR3 bases are TGTGCCAGCAGTCCCTCCGGGCTAGCGGGAGTAGGTGAGCAGTTCTTC.